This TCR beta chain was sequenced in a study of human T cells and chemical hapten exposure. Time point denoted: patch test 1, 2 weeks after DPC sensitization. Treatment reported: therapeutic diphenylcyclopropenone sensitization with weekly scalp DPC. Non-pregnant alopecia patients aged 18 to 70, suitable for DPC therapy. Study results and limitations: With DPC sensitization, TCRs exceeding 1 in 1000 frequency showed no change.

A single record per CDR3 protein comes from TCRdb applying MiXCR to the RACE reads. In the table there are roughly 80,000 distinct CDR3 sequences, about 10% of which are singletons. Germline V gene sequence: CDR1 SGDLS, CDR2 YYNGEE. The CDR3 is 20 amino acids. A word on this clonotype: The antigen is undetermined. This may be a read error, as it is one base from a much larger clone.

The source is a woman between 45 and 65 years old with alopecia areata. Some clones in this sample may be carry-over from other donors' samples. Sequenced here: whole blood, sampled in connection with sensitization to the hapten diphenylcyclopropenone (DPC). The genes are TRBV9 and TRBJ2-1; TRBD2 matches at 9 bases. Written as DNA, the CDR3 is TGTGCCAGCAGCGTAGTAGGGCTAGCGGGGAGAGTGAGCTCCTACAGTGAGCAGTTCTTC. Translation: CASSVVGLAGRVSSYSEQFF.